One and the same sample provided the 28 T cell receptor beta chains below, sequenced in a study of shared clonotypes between healthy human individuals. Here immunoSEQ multiplex PCR was the method, and the copy in TCRdb shows in-frame clones only, minus some. This sample has 2,500,000 or so clones, with less than 95% found just once. Material for sequencing was naive CD4+ T cells from PBMCs. Subset indicated: CD45RA+ positively selected. The receptors originated from a man aged 18 to 30 in good health. Some clones in this sample may be carry-over from other donors' samples.

This rearrangement joins TRBV27 to TRBJ2-2; no definite D call. The CDR3 sequence is 15 residues long. Trimming removed 6 bases from V and 3 bases from J, with 14 bases in between. Germline V lookup: CDR1 MNHEY, CDR2 SMNVEV (reference sequence). CDR3 in DNA: TGTGCCAGCAGGGGCCTTCAAGGTTACACCGGGGAGCTGTTTTTT. As protein: CASRGLQGYTGELFF.

This chain joins TRBV11-2 and TRBJ2-5, with a tentative D call TRBD2 (5 bases). Trimming took off 6 bases at V and 4 bases at J, with 18 bases between the two ends. CDR1 SGHAT and CDR2 FQNNGV come from the germline V gene. The CDR3 has 15 amino acids. CDR3 amino acids: CASRQPGSGPETQYF. The CDR3 bases are TGTGCCAGCAGGCAACCGGGGTCTGGGCCAGAGACCCAGTACTTC.

The chain joins TRBV5-1 to TRBJ2-5; 9 bases map to TRBD1. Unmatched junction bases numbered 6, after V lost 2 bases and J lost 4 bases. From germline, CDR1 is SGHRS and CDR2 YFSETQ. The CDR3 has 15 residues. The CDR3: CASSFRDRVVETQYF. The CDR3 DNA sequence: TGCGCCAGCAGCTTCAGGGACAGGGTTGTAGAGACCCAGTACTTC.

The J gene is TRBJ1-2, the V gene TRBV28; a weak D match, TRBD1 (6 bases). Trimming left V 8 bases short and J 5 bases short, with 18 bases between. Per germline, CDR1 MDHEN and CDR2 SYDVKM. There are 14 residues in the CDR3. The CDR3 spells CASGSTGTTYGYTF. The CDR3 DNA reads as TGTGCCAGCGGAAGCACAGGGACGACGTATGGCTACACCTTC.

V gene TRBV6-5 combines with J gene TRBJ2-7; D may be TRBD1 or TRBD2 (5 bases each). The germline V gene has CDR1 MNHEY and CDR2 SVGAGI. Trimming removed 5 bases at V and 2 bases at J, with 13 bases between. The CDR3 extends over 14 amino acids. This CDR3 reads CASSGRDGPYEQYF. The CDR3 DNA sequence: TGTGCCAGCAGTGGTAGGGACGGACCCTACGAGCAGTACTTC.

The chain carries TRBV2 and TRBJ2-7; D gene unclear. In germline, CDR1 is SNHLY, CDR2 FYNNEI. Trimming pared 1 base from V and 0 bases from J, leaving 7 bases between. The CDR3 length is 14 residues. In nucleotides, the CDR3 is TGTGCCAGCAGTGAAGACCGGGCCTCCTACGAGCAGTACTTC. It encodes CASSEDRASYEQYF.

This chain joins TRBV6-1 and TRBJ2-7, with 12 bases aligning to TRBD2. J gave up 6 bases and V 6 bases, and 9 bases lay outside the gene matches. The CDR3 is 15 residues long. Germline V lookup: CDR1 MNHNS, CDR2 SASEGT. CDR3 sequence reads: CASRQLAGGPSEQYF. CDR3 DNA: TGTGCCAGCAGGCAACTAGCGGGAGGACCCTCCGAGCAGTACTTC.

A remark on this clone: This sample includes further DNA sequences coding for the same CDR3. This chain links TRBV28 with TRBJ2-7, with 8 bases that match TRBD1. This CDR3 contains 15 residues. Germline V gene sequence: CDR1 MDHEN, CDR2 SYDVKM. After removal of 6 bases from V and 1 base from J, the junction contained 8 bases not matched to a gene. The CDR3 spells CASSPPGTGSYEQYF. The CDR3 coding sequence is TGTGCCAGCAGCCCCCCGGGGACAGGATCCTACGAGCAGTACTTC.

V usage is TRBV6-1 and J usage is TRBJ2-1; D unclear. Trimming cost V 1 base and J 12 bases, with 10 bases left between them. The V gene's germline CDR1 is MNHNS and CDR2 SASEGT. There are 12 residues in the CDR3. This CDR3 is CASSEVIGLQFF. The DNA for the CDR3 is TGTGCCAGCAGTGAAGTTATAGGGTTGCAGTTCTTC.

The chain uses TRBV9 and TRBJ2-7; D unclear. CDR1 and CDR2 from the germline V gene are SGDLS and YYNGEE. V gave up 3 bases and J gave up 7 bases, with 14 bases separating them. The CDR3 loop spans 13 amino acids. CDR3 amino acids: CASSGSITGEQYF. The CDR3 DNA follows: TGTGCCAGCAGCGGGTCCATTACTGGGGAGCAGTACTTC.

V and J are TRBV7-8 and TRBJ2-3; D gene unclear. Trimming took 1 base from V and 4 from J, leaving 6 bases between them. Germline V gives CDR1 SGHVS, CDR2 FQNEAQ. CDR3 length: 13 amino acids. The CDR3 spells CASSLEIADTQYF. CDR3 sequence (DNA): TGTGCCAGCAGCTTAGAAATTGCAGATACGCAGTATTTT.

This chain uses TRBV27 with TRBJ1-1; no reliable D call. Germline V gives CDR1 MNHEY, CDR2 SMNVEV (reference sequence). Trimming left V 1 base short and J 3 bases short, with 12 bases between. This CDR3 has 15 residues. CDR3: CASSLLARGDTEAFF. The CDR3 DNA follows: TGTGCCAGCAGTTTATTGGCCCGGGGAGACACTGAAGCTTTCTTT.

The chain couples TRBV5-1 to TRBJ2-3, with TRBD2 matching over 7 bases. CDR1 is SGHRS, CDR2 YFSETQ, per germline. Unmatched junction bases numbered 8, after V lost 2 bases and J lost 5 bases. The CDR3 runs to 15 residues. Here the CDR3 DNA reads TGCGCCAGCAGCTTCTCCGGGACTAAGGGAGATACGCAGTATTTT. Its translation: CASSFSGTKGDTQYF.

The V gene is TRBV4-1, the J gene TRBJ2-7; no reliable D call. This CDR3 spans 16 amino acids. CDR1 MGHRA and CDR2 YSYEKL come from the germline V gene. Trimming removed 0 bases at V and 2 bases at J, with 14 bases between. The CDR3 here is CASSQDLIRPPYEQYF. In DNA, the CDR3 is TGCGCCAGCAGCCAAGATCTTATCCGTCCCCCCTACGAGCAGTACTTC.

The chain has TRBV5-6 and TRBJ2-3, with 9 bases fitting TRBD1. CDR1 is SGHDT, CDR2 YYEEEE, per germline. After removal of 2 bases from V and 0 bases from J, the junction contained 10 bases not matched to a gene. The CDR3 sequence is 18 residues long. Here the CDR3 reads CASSFLVGQGRSTDTQYF. DNA for the CDR3: TGTGCCAGCAGCTTTCTTGTGGGACAGGGCCGAAGCACAGATACGCAGTATTTT.

The chain employs TRBV28 and TRBJ2-7, with D perhaps matching TRBD2 (6 bases). Trimming took off 5 bases at V and 2 bases at J, with 19 bases between the two ends. From germline, CDR1 is MDHEN and CDR2 SYDVKM. There are 16 residues in the CDR3. CDR3 sequence: CASSPGVRELAYEQYF. The CDR3 DNA reads TGTGCCAGCAGTCCGGGGGTGAGGGAGTTAGCCTACGAGCAGTACTTC.

The rearrangement links TRBV7-2 to TRBJ1-1; D perhaps matches TRBD1 (5 bases). With 5 bases removed from V and 1 base from J, the gap between germline ends came to 11 bases. The CDR3 is 14 amino acids. Germline loops: CDR1 SGHTA, CDR2 FQGNSA. CDR3 in DNA: TGTGCCAGCAGCCCATGGGGGAGGAACACTGAAGCTTTCTTT. As protein: CASSPWGRNTEAFF.

This chain uses TRBV18 with TRBJ2-1, with D tentatively TRBD2 (6 bases). The length of the CDR3 is 15 residues. Trimming shortened V by 5 bases and J by 0 bases, and 11 bases separated the two germline ends. CDR1 is KGHSH, CDR2 LQKENI, per germline. DNA of the CDR3: TGTGCCAGCTCAGTAGGGACTGGCTCCTACAATGAGCAGTTCTTC. The encoded protein is CASSVGTGSYNEQFF.

With regard to this clone: Other DNA sequences within the sample encode an identical CDR3. The V call is TRBV6-1, the J call TRBJ1-3; D is ambiguous. CDR1 is MNHNS, CDR2 SASEGT, per germline. The length of the CDR3 is 13 residues. V lost 8 bases, J lost 1 base, and 9 bases lay in between. Here the CDR3 DNA reads TGTGCCAGCTCCCCAGTTTCTGGAAACACCATATATTTT. It yields the protein CASSPVSGNTIYF.

The rearrangement uses TRBV9 and TRBJ2-1; D tentatively reads TRBD1 or TRBD2 (6 bases each). The CDR3 is made up of 16 amino acids. Trimming took off 4 bases at V and 4 bases at J, with 18 bases between the two ends. In germline, CDR1 is SGDLS, CDR2 YYNGEE. Written as DNA, the CDR3 is TGTGCCAGCAGCCCCCACGGGGGCCGCAATTACAATGAGCAGTTCTTC. This translates into CASSPHGGRNYNEQFF. Looking up the rest from reference TRBV9 and TRBJ2-1 gives the full variable domain: DSGVTQTPKHLITATGQRVTLRCSPRSGDLSVYWYQQSLDQGLQFLIQYYNGEERAKGNILERFSAQQFPDLHSELNLSSLELGDSALYFCASSPHGGRNYNEQFFGPGTRLTVL.

On this clone itself: Different DNA sequences within this sample yield the same CDR3. Here the CDR3 reads CASSLAGQPYEQYF. CDR3 nucleotide sequence: TGCGCCAGCAGCTTGGCAGGGCAGCCCTACGAGCAGTACTTC. The V gene is TRBV5-1, the J gene TRBJ2-7, with D tentatively TRBD1 (5 bases). Germline lookup yields CDR1 SGHRS and CDR2 YFSETQ. Trimming shortened V by 0 bases and J by 2 bases, and 9 bases separated the two germline ends. The CDR3 runs to 14 residues.

This rearrangement joins TRBV7-9 to TRBJ1-4; TRBD1 is a possible D gene (5 bases). This CDR3 is built from 16 residues. Germline V gene lookup returns CDR1 SEHNR and CDR2 FQNEAQ (reference sequence). V dropped 7 bases and J dropped 8 bases, with 23 bases sitting between them. The CDR3, as DNA: TGTGCCAGCACCCGGGGGGGACCTCAAGCCGGAGAAAAACTGTTTTTT. Its protein product is CASTRGGPQAGEKLFF.

V is TRBV6-5 and J is TRBJ1-4, with unresolved D. This CDR3 is 13 amino acids long. The germline V gene encodes CDR1 MNHEY and CDR2 SVGAGI. The V end was cut by 5 bases, the J end by 11 bases, with 15 bases between. The CDR3 here is CASSLRRTEKLFF. The CDR3 DNA is TGTGCCAGCAGTCTACGACGGACGGAGAAACTGTTTTTT.

V and J are TRBV27 and TRBJ1-2, with a possible D match to TRBD1 (6 bases). This CDR3 spans 16 amino acids. With 4 bases removed from V and 4 bases from J, the gap between germline ends came to 19 bases. Germline V lookup: CDR1 MNHEY, CDR2 SMNVEV (reference sequence). Here the CDR3 reads CASSSLRDTPSYGYTF. The CDR3 region has the DNA TGTGCCAGCAGTTCTCTCCGGGACACGCCTAGCTATGGCTACACCTTC.

The rearrangement uses TRBV5-1 and TRBJ2-1; D is possibly TRBD1 or TRBD2 (5 bases each). V was pared by 4 bases and J by 5 bases, with 13 bases between. Germline assignment: CDR1 SGHRS and CDR2 YFSETQ. The CDR3 covers 14 residues. The DNA for the CDR3 is TGCGCCAGCAGCCTCCGGGACCCCAACAATGAGCAGTTCTTC. Translating it yields CASSLRDPNNEQFF.

The chain has TRBV7-9 and TRBJ2-1; 8 nucleotides match TRBD2. V gave up 5 bases and J gave up 2 bases; unmatched junction bases: 8. Germline assignment: CDR1 SEHNR and CDR2 FQNEAQ (reference sequence). CDR3 size: 16 residues. As DNA, the CDR3 is TGTGCCAGCAGCCCGGGGGGGCGGGGTCCCTACAATGAGCAGTTCTTC. Protein: CASSPGGRGPYNEQFF.

About this clone: Other DNA variants within this sample encode the same CDR3. The chain uses TRBV18 and TRBJ2-7; 7 nucleotides match TRBD1. J lost 5 bases, V lost 3 bases, and 1 base had no gene match. The CDR3 consists of 12 residues. CDR1 is KGHSH, CDR2 LQKENI, per germline. CDR3 in amino acids: CASSPRGNEQYF. CDR3 DNA: TGTGCCAGCTCACCCAGGGGGAACGAGCAGTACTTC.

This chain connects TRBV19 to TRBJ2-1, with D hard to call. The CDR3 is made up of 13 amino acids. Germline V CDR1 and CDR2: LNHDA, SQIVND (reference sequence). The V end lost 6 bases, the J end lost 9 bases, and 15 bases lay between the germline ends. CDR3 DNA: TGTGCCAGTAGAGGAGCTAGACCGGGTGAGCAGTTCTTC. This sequence encodes CASRGARPGEQFF.